A selection of T cell receptor beta chains follows, all from one sample in a study of CD8+CD57+ T cells in acquired aplastic anemia. Each CDR3 protein gets one entry after TCRdb re-called the reads with MiXCR. The sample has about 180,000 distinct CDR3 sequences, less than 50% seen once. Sequenced material: sorted CD4+, CD8+, or CD8+CD57+ T cells (not recorded which) from PBMCs. These TCRs come from a human donor with aplastic anemia. Both conserved end residues are trimmed from each CDR3. The order of the fields is CDR3 length, V gene, J gene, CDR3 protein.

len: 13
v_gene: TRBV5-4
j_gene: TRBJ2-3
CDR3aa: ASSFRDLGTDTQY

len: 13
v_gene: TRBV10-3
j_gene: TRBJ1-5
CDR3aa: AISDGQGRNQPQH

len: 12
v_gene: TRBV20-1
j_gene: TRBJ2-7
CDR3aa: SARASGGKFEQY

len: 16
v_gene: TRBV7-6
j_gene: TRBJ1-2
CDR3aa: ASSLRSLWGAPNYGYT

len: 12
v_gene: TRBV9
j_gene: TRBJ1-2
CDR3aa: ASSQPNRGGGYT

len: 16
v_gene: TRBV7-6
j_gene: TRBJ2-3
CDR3aa: ASSLTTASGGSTDTQY

len: 12
v_gene: TRBV20-1
j_gene: TRBJ2-5
CDR3aa: SANDGRVQETQY

len: 11
v_gene: TRBV20-1
j_gene: TRBJ2-3
CDR3aa: SVRTGALDTQY

len: 12
v_gene: TRBV19
j_gene: TRBJ2-2
CDR3aa: ASSIVGITGELF

len: 16
v_gene: TRBV10-3
j_gene: TRBJ2-5
CDR3aa: ATSDVKGNGRSQETQY

len: 12
v_gene: TRBV7-9
j_gene: TRBJ2-7
CDR3aa: ASSQGQGFYEQY

len: 9
v_gene: TRBV7-9
j_gene: TRBJ1-1
CDR3aa: ASSFGTEAF

len: 13
v_gene: TRBV3-1
j_gene: TRBJ1-4
CDR3aa: ASSQGPGANEKLF

len: 11
v_gene: TRBV19
j_gene: TRBJ1-5
CDR3aa: ASSTQGNQPQH

len: 13
v_gene: TRBV2
j_gene: TRBJ1-1
CDR3aa: ASSEGYVENTEAF

len: 12
v_gene: TRBV7-8
j_gene: TRBJ1-1
CDR3aa: ASSLAPRNTEAF

len: 11
v_gene: TRBV14
j_gene: TRBJ2-7
CDR3aa: ASSQDRSYEQY

len: 11
v_gene: TRBV29-1
j_gene: TRBJ1-2
CDR3aa: SVDLGASYGYT

len: 13
v_gene: TRBV27
j_gene: TRBJ1-2
CDR3aa: ASSWGQDGAYGYT